This T cell receptor beta chain was recorded in a study of T cell responses to AZD1222 COVID-19 vaccine. Findings and caveats of the study: Spike-specific TCR depth and breadth grew after two AZD1222 doses. Targeting of unmutated variant regions was reportedly seen in nearly half of spike-specific TCRs. Baseline seropositives among AZD1222 recipients totaled only five to seven.

Regarding this clone: What it binds is unknown.

The V end lost 1 base, the J end lost 4 bases, and 7 bases lay between the germline ends. From germline, CDR1 is SGHRS and CDR2 YFSETQ. There are 13 residues in the CDR3. Using immunoSEQ multiplex PCR, the repertoire was profiled, and TCRdb retains in-frame clones only, with some absent. The data hold 110,000 or so clones, with around 89% observed a single time. The chain uses TRBV5-1 and TRBJ2-3; the D call may be TRBD1 or TRBD2 (5 bases each). The sample in question was peripheral blood, obtained 28 days after the second AZD1222 dose. The TCR sequence derives from an adult who received the AZD1222 COVID-19 vaccine. The CDR3 reads CASSLRDADTQYF. The DNA of the CDR3 is TGCGCCAGCAGCTTGCGGGACGCAGATACGCAGTATTTT.